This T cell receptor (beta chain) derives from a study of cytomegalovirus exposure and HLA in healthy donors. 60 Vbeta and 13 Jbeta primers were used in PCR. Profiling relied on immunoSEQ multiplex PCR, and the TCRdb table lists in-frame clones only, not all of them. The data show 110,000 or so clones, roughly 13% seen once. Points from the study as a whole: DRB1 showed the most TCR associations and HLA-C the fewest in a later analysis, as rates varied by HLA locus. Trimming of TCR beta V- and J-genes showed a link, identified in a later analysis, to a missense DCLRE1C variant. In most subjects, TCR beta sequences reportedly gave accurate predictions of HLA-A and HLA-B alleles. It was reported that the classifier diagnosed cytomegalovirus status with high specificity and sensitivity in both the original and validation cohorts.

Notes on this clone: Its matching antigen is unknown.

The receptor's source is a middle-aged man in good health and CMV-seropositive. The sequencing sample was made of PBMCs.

The CDR3 DNA follows: TGTGCCGCCCGTCGACAGGTAGCTAACTATGGCTACACCTTC. This encodes CAARRQVANYGYTF. The V and J genes are TRBV28 and TRBJ1-2, with a possible D match to TRBD1 (6 bases). V lost 11 bases, J lost 0 bases, and 16 bases lay in between. The CDR3 sequence is 14 residues long. Germline V CDR1 and CDR2: MDHEN, SYDVKM.